This entry lists 19 T cell receptor beta chains sequenced from one sample in a study of blood T cell repertoires in COVID-19. The data were produced by immunoSEQ multiplex PCR, yet TCRdb's version contains in-frame clones alone and is incomplete. Here the sample spans about 90,000 clones, roughly 80% being singletons. Source material: peripheral blood. The receptors originated from a man at least 80 years old with active or convalescent COVID-19.

The genes are TRBV5-1 and TRBJ1-6; D may be TRBD1 (6 bases). The CDR3 is made up of 15 amino acids. Germline CDR1 is SGHRS and CDR2 is YFSETQ. V was clipped by 0 bases and J by 5 bases, with 9 bases between them. In nucleotides, the CDR3 is TGCGCCAGCAGCTTGGGGACAGCTGATAATTCACCCCTCCACTTT. This translates into CASSLGTADNSPLHF.

J is TRBJ2-5 and V is TRBV19, with a tentative D call TRBD2 (5 bases). Germline lookup yields CDR1 LNHDA and CDR2 SQIVND (reference sequence). Trimming left V 8 bases short and J 4 bases short, with 17 bases between. This CDR3 region has 14 residues. CDR3 region: CASAHLAPPETQYF. CDR3 nucleotide sequence: TGTGCCAGTGCCCACCTAGCTCCCCCAGAGACCCAGTACTTC. Looking up the rest from reference TRBV19 and TRBJ2-5 gives the full variable domain: DGGITQSPKYLFRKEGQNVTLSCEQNLNHDAMYWYRQDPGQGLRLIYYSQIVNDFQKGDIAEGYSVSREKKESFPLTVTSAQKNPTAFYLCASAHLAPPETQYFGPGTRLLVL.

V and J are TRBV12-3 or TRBV12-4 and TRBJ1-2, with 7 bases aligning to TRBD1. The trim removed 6 bases at V and 9 bases at J, leaving 7 bases unmatched. CDR3 size: 12 residues. CDR3 region: CASRGRDRSYTF. The DNA of the CDR3 is TGTGCCAGCAGGGGTAGGGACAGAAGCTACACCTTC.

This chain links TRBV12-3 or TRBV12-4 with TRBJ1-4, with D possibly TRBD1 on 5 matching bases. CDR3 length: 13 amino acids. Trimming took 5 bases from V and 8 from J, leaving 12 bases between them. The CDR3 DNA is TGTGCCAGCAGTGCAGGGTTTATGGAAAAACTGTTTTTT. Amino acids: CASSAGFMEKLFF.

J is TRBJ1-4 and V is TRBV6-5, with TRBD1 matching 7 bases. This CDR3 is built from 14 residues. Germline values: CDR1 MNHEY, CDR2 SVGAGI. Trimming at V came to 0 bases and at J to 14 bases, leaving 9 bases not matched to a gene. The CDR3 is CASSYSGQAFGLFF. The CDR3 DNA sequence: TGTGCCAGCAGTTACTCCGGACAGGCCTTCGGTCTGTTTTTT.

V and J are TRBV10-3 and TRBJ2-7, with 7 bases matching TRBD1. After removal of 6 bases from V and 5 bases from J, the junction contained 4 bases not matched to a gene. Germline CDR1 ENHRY, CDR2 SYGVKD. CDR3 length equals 12 residues. The chain's CDR3 is CAISRDSHEQYF. Written as DNA, the CDR3 is TGTGCCATCAGCCGGGACAGCCACGAGCAGTACTTC.

V and J are TRBV18 and TRBJ2-5; perhaps TRBD1 as D (6 bases). V was trimmed by 3 bases and J by 7 bases, leaving 15 bases between them. This CDR3 has 14 amino acids. The germline gives CDR1 KGHSH, CDR2 LQKENI. DNA for the CDR3: TGTGCCAGCTCACCCCTCGGACAGCAGTCGACCCAGTACTTC. The encoded protein is CASSPLGQQSTQYF.

This clone showed up just a few times. This sample also contains other DNA sequences that code for the same CDR3. The chain joins TRBV6-5 to TRBJ1-2; TRBD1 might be the D (5 bases). This CDR3 has 11 amino acids. Per germline, CDR1 MNHEY and CDR2 SVGAGI. V shed 6 bases and J shed 4 bases, with 6 bases lying between them. The CDR3 is CASRGAYGYTF. The CDR3 DNA sequence: TGTGCCAGCAGAGGGGCCTATGGCTACACCTTC.

The chain links TRBV21-1 to TRBJ2-3; TRBD1, the table's D call, was not compared with the DNA. TRBV21-1 is shown as a pseudogene. The CDR3 contains 13 residues. CDR3 sequence: CASRQKSTDTQYF. The CDR3 coding sequence is TGTGCCAGCAGACAGAAAAGCACAGATACGCAGTATTTT.

The chain joins TRBV5-1 to TRBJ1-1, with D uncertain. The CDR3 loop spans 15 amino acids. Between the trimmed V and J ends, which lost 0 bases and 3 bases, there was a span of 12 bases. Germline values: CDR1 SGHRS, CDR2 YFSETQ. CDR3 sequence reads: CASSLDGAQDTEAFF. The CDR3 DNA sequence: TGCGCCAGCAGCTTGGATGGAGCCCAAGACACTGAAGCTTTCTTT. The entire variable domain, with the rest obtained from reference TRBV5-1 and TRBJ1-1, is as follows: KAGVTQTPRYLIKTRGQQVTLSCSPISGHRSVSWYQQTPGQGLQFLFEYFSETQRNKGNFPGRFSGRQFSNSRSEMNVSTLELGDSALYLCASSLDGAQDTEAFFGQGTRLTVV.

The V gene is TRBV2, the J gene TRBJ2-5, with 9 nucleotides matching TRBD1. This CDR3 spans 15 amino acids. Germline CDR1 is SNHLY and CDR2 is FYNNEI. The junction had 11 bases not matched to a gene; V was cut back by 5 bases and J by 7 bases. DNA of the CDR3: TGTGCCAGCAGTTTTGGGACAGGGATTTTTGCGACCCAGTACTTC. It yields the protein CASSFGTGIFATQYF. The variable domain in full, with the rest retrieved from reference TRBV2 and TRBJ2-5, is EPEVTQTPSHQVTQMGQEVILRCVPISNHLYFYWYRQILGQKVEFLVSFYNNEISEKSEIFDDQFSVERPDGSNFTLKIRSTKLEDSAMYFCASSFGTGIFATQYFGPGTRLLVL.

The chain combines TRBV28 with TRBJ1-3; tentative D call: TRBD1 (5 bases). Trimming took 5 bases from V and 11 from J, leaving 13 bases between them. This CDR3 has 12 residues. Germline V gene sequence: CDR1 MDHEN, CDR2 SYDVKM. Here the CDR3 reads CASSPDRHAIYF. The CDR3 DNA is TGTGCCAGCAGTCCCGACAGACACGCCATATATTTT. The full variable domain, with the rest looked up from reference TRBV28 and TRBJ1-3, is DVKVTQSSRYLVKRTGEKVFLECVQDMDHENMFWYRQDPGLGLRLIYFSYDVKMKEKGDIPEGYSVSREKKERFSLILESASTNQTSMYLCASSPDRHAIYFGEGSWLTVV.

CDR3 sequence (DNA): TGTGCCAGTATCGGGGATGGCTATGGCTACACCTTC. This gives the protein CASIGDGYGYTF. The V call is TRBV19, the J call TRBJ1-2; unclear D gene. CDR1 and CDR2 (germline): LNHDA, SQIVND (reference sequence). V lost 7 bases to trimming and J lost 4 bases, with 10 bases between them. The CDR3 extends over 12 amino acids.

This clone was seen a few times. This sequence joins TRBV29-1 and TRBJ2-3; 11 bases are shared with TRBD1. Germline trimming cut 7 bases from V and 5 bases from J; bases unmatched to any gene: 5. The CDR3 length is 13 residues. Germline CDR1 and CDR2: SQVTM and ANQGSEA. The CDR3 nucleotides read TGCAGCGGTGGACAGGGGGCAGGAGATACGCAGTATTTT. Translating it yields CSGGQGAGDTQYF.

This clone has a handful of counts. The J gene is TRBJ2-5, the V gene TRBV7-2, with 10 nucleotides matching TRBD1. Trimming removed 5 bases from V and 5 bases from J; junction bases left unmatched: 5. The germline CDR1 and CDR2 sequences are SGHTA and FQGNSA. The CDR3 sequence is 14 residues long. The CDR3 reads CASSRDRGSETQYF. CDR3 coding DNA: TGTGCCAGCAGCAGGGACAGGGGTAGCGAGACCCAGTACTTC.

The gene calls are TRBV19 and TRBJ1-3; 7 bases are shared with TRBD1. This CDR3 is 14 amino acids long. CDR1 is LNHDA and CDR2 is SQIVND in the germline V gene (reference sequence). Losses at the gene ends were 5 bases for V and 4 bases for J; bases not matched to a gene: 5. The CDR3 sequence is CASSPQGSGNTIYF. The CDR3 DNA is TGTGCCAGTAGTCCACAGGGGTCCGGAAACACCATATATTTT.

The chain is built from TRBV7-9 and TRBJ2-3; D possibly corresponds to TRBD2 (6 bases). Germline V gives CDR1 SEHNR, CDR2 FQNEAQ (reference sequence). V dropped 1 base and J dropped 1 base, with 6 bases sitting between them. This CDR3 contains 14 residues. The CDR3 coding sequence is TGTGCCAGCAGCTTAGTAGCGGGCACAGATACGCAGTATTTT. Protein: CASSLVAGTDTQYF.

The chain recombines TRBV11-3 with TRBJ2-3; TRBD1 aligns across 11 bases. CDR1 is SGHNT, CDR2 YENEEA, per germline. With V trimmed by 3 bases and J by 4 bases, 3 bases remained unmatched. The CDR3 runs 15 residues. The CDR3 protein is CASSLGQGVADTQYF. DNA for the CDR3: TGTGCCAGCAGCTTGGGACAGGGGGTGGCAGATACGCAGTATTTT.

This chain links TRBV19 with TRBJ2-1; weak D call: TRBD2 (5 bases). The CDR3 runs to 12 residues. V gave up 3 bases and J gave up 10 bases, with 10 bases separating them. Germline CDR1 and CDR2: LNHDA and SQIVND (reference sequence). CDR3 bases: TGTGCCAGTAGTATCCTCTCGGGAGAGCAGTTCTTC. Translated, it gives CASSILSGEQFF. Looking up the rest from reference TRBV19 and TRBJ2-1 gives the full variable domain: DGGITQSPKYLFRKEGQNVTLSCEQNLNHDAMYWYRQDPGQGLRLIYYSQIVNDFQKGDIAEGYSVSREKKESFPLTVTSAQKNPTAFYLCASSILSGEQFFGPGTRLTVL.